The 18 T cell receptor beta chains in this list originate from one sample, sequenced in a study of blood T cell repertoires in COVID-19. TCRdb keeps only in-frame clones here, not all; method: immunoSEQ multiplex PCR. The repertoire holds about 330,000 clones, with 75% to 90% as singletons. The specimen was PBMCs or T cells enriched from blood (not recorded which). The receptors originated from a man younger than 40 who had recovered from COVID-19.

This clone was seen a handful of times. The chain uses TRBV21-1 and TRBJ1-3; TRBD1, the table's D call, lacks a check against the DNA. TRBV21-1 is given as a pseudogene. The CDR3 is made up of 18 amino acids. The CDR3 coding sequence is TGTGCCAGCAGCCCCGGGACAGGGGGAAATAGGTGGTTTGACACCATATATTTT. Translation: CASSPGTGGNRWFDTIYF.

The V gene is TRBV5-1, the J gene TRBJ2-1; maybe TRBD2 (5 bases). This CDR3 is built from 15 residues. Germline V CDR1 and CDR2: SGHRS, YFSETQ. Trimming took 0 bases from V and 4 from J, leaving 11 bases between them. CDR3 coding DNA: TGCGCCAGCAGCTTGGGTAGTACGGGGTACAATGAGCAGTTCTTC. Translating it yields CASSLGSTGYNEQFF. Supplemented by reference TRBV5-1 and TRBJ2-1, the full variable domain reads KAGVTQTPRYLIKTRGQQVTLSCSPISGHRSVSWYQQTPGQGLQFLFEYFSETQRNKGNFPGRFSGRQFSNSRSEMNVSTLELGDSALYLCASSLGSTGYNEQFFGPGTRLTVL.

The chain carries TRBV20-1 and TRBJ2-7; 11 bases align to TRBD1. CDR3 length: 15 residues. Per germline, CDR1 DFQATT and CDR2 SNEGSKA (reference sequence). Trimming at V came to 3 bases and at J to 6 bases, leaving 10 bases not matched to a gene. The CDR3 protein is CSASLGGTGGFEQYF. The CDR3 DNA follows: TGCAGTGCTAGTCTTGGTGGGACAGGGGGTTTCGAGCAGTACTTC.

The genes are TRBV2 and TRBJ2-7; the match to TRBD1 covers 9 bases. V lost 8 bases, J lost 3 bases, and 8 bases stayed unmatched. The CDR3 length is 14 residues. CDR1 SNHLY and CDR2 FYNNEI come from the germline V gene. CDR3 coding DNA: TGTGCCAGCGGGCGGGGACAGGGATACTACGAGCAGTACTTC. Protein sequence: CASGRGQGYYEQYF.

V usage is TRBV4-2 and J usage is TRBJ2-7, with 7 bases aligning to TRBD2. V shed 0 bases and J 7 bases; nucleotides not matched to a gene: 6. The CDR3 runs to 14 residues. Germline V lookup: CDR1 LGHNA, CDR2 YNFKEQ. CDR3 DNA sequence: TGTGCCAGCAGCCAAGATCTTGGCGGGGGTGAGCAGTACTTC. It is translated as CASSQDLGGGEQYF.

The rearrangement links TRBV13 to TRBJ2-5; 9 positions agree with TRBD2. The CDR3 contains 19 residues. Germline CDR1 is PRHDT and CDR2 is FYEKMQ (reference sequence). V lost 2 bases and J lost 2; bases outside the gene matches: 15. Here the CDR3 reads CASSLIAGGYPYKQETQYF. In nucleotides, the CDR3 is TGTGCCAGCAGCTTAATTGCGGGGGGGTACCCGTACAAACAAGAGACCCAGTACTTC.

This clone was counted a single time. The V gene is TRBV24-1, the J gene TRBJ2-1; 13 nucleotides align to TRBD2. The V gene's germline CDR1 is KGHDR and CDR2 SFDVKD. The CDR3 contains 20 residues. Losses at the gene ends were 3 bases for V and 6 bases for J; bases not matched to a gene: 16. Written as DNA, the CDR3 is TGTGCCACCAGTGATCCCTCGGGACTAGCGGGGCGCTGGCATGGCAATGAGCAGTTCTTC. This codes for CATSDPSGLAGRWHGNEQFF.

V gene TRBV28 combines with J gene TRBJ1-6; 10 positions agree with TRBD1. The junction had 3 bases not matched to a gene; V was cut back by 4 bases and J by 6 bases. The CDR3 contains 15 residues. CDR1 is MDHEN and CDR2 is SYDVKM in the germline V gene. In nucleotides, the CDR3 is TGTGCCAGCAGTTGGGACAGGGGAGGTAATTCACCCCTCCACTTT. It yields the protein CASSWDRGGNSPLHF.

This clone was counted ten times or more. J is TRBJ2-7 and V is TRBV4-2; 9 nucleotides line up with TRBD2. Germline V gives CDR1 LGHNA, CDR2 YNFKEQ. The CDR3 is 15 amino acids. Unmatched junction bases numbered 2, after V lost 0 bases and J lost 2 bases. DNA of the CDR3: TGTGCCAGCAGCCAAGAGGCTAGCGGGGCCTACGAGCAGTACTTC. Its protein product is CASSQEASGAYEQYF.

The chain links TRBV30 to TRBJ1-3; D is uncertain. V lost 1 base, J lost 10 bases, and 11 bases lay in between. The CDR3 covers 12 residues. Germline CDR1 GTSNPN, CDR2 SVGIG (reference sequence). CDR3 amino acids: CAWSATLMTIYF. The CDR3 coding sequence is TGTGCCTGGAGTGCGACTCTTATGACCATATATTTT.

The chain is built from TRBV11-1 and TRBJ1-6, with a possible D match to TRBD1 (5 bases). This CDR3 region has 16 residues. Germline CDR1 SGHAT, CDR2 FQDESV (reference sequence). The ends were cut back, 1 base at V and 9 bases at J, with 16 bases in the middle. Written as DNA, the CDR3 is TGTGCCAGCAGCTTAGAGGACGCCTCGGGGGGTTCACCCCTCCACTTT. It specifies CASSLEDASGGSPLHF.

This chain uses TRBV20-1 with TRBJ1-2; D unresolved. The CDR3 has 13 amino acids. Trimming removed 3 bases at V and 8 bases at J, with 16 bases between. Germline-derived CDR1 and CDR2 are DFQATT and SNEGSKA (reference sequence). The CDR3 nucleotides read TGCAGTGCTAGTCCAGGTGCCCTTTGGGGCTACACCTTC. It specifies CSASPGALWGYTF.

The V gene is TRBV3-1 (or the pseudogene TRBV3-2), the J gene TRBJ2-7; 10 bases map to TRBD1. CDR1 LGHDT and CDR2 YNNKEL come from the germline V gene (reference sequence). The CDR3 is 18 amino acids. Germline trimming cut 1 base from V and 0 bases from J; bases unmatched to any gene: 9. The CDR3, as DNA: TGTGCCAGCAGCCAAGGGACAGGGGGTCGGCTAACCTCCTACGAGCAGTACTTC. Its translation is CASSQGTGGRLTSYEQYF.

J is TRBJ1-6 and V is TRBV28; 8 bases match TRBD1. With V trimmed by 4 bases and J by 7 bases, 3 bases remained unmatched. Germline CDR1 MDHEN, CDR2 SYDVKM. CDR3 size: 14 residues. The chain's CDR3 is CASSWTGFNSPLHF. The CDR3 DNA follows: TGTGCCAGCAGTTGGACAGGGTTCAATTCACCCCTCCACTTT.

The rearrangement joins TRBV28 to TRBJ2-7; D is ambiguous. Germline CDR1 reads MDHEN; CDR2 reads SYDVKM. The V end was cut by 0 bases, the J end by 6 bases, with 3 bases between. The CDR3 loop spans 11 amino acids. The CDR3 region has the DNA TGTGCCAGCAGTTTATGGGCCGAGCAGTACTTC. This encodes CASSLWAEQYF.

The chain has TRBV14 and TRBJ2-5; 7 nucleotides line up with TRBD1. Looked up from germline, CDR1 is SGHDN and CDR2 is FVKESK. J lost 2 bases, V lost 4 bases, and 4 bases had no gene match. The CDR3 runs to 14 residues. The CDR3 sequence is CASSPGQVQETQYF. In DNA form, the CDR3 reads TGTGCCAGCAGCCCCGGACAGGTTCAAGAGACCCAGTACTTC. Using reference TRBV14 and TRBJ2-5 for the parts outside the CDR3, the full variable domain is EAGVTQFPSHSVIEKGQTVTLRCDPISGHDNLYWYRRVMGKEIKFLLHFVKESKQDESGMPNNRFLAERTGGTYSTLKVQPAELEDSGVYFCASSPGQVQETQYFGPGTRLLVL.

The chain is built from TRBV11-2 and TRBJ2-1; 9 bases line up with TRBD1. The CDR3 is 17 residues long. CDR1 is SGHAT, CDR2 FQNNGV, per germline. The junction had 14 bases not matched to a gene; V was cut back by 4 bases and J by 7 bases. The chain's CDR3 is CASSSLGPGQGWNEQFF. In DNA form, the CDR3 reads TGTGCCAGCAGCTCTCTAGGCCCAGGACAGGGGTGGAATGAGCAGTTCTTC.

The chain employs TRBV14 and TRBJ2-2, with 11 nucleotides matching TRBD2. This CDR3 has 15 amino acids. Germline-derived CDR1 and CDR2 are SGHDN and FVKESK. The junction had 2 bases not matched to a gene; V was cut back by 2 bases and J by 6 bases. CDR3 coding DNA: TGTGCCAGCAGCCAACAACTAGCGGGGGCCGGGGAGCTGTTTTTT. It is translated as CASSQQLAGAGELFF.